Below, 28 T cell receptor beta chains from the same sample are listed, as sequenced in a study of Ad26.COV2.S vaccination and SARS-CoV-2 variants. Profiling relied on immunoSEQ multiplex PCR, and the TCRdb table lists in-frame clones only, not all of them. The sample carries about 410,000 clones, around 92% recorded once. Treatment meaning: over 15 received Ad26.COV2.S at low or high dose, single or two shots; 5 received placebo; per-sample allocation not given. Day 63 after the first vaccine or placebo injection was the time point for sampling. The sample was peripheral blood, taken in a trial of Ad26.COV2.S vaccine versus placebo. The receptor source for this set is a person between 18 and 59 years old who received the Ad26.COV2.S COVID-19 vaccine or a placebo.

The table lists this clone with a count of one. The CDR3 DNA is TGTGCCAGCAGCACAGCAGGGGCTAACTACAATGAGCAGTTCTTC. As protein: CASSTAGANYNEQFF. The V and J genes are TRBV9 and TRBJ2-1; D is possibly TRBD1 (6 bases). V shed 4 bases and J shed 3 bases, with 14 bases lying between them. The CDR3 loop spans 15 amino acids. Germline V gene lookup returns CDR1 SGDLS and CDR2 YYNGEE.

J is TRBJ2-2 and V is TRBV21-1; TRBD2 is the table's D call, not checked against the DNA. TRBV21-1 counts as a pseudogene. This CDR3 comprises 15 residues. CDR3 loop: CASRRLAGSTGELFF. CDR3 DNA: TGTGCCAGCAGGAGACTAGCGGGGTCCACCGGGGAGCTGTTTTTT.

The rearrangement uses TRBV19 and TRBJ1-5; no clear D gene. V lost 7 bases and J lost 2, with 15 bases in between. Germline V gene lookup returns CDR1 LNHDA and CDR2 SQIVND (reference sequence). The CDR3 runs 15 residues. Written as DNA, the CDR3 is TGTGCCAGTACCCGGAGCTGGGAGGGCAATCAGCCCCAGCATTTT. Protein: CASTRSWEGNQPQHF. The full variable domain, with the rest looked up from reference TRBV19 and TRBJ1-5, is DGGITQSPKYLFRKEGQNVTLSCEQNLNHDAMYWYRQDPGQGLRLIYYSQIVNDFQKGDIAEGYSVSREKKESFPLTVTSAQKNPTAFYLCASTRSWEGNQPQHFGDGTRLSIL.

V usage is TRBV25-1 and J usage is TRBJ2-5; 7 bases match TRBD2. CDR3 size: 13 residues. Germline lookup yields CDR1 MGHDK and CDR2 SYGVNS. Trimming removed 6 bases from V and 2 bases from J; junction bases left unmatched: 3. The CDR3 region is CASRASGQETQYF. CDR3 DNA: TGTGCCAGCAGGGCTAGCGGACAAGAGACCCAGTACTTC.

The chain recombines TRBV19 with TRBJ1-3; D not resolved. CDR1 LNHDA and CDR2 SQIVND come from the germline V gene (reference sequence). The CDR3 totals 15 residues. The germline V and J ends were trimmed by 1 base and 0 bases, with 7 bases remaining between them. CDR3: CASSIATVSGNTIYF. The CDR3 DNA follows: TGTGCCAGTAGTATAGCTACAGTCTCTGGAAACACCATATATTTT.

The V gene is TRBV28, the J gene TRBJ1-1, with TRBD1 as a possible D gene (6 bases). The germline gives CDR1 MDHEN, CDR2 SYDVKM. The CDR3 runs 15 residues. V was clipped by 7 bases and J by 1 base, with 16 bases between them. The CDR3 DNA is TGTGCCAGCACCTCAAACAGGGCTGGGAACACTGAAGCTTTCTTT. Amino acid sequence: CASTSNRAGNTEAFF. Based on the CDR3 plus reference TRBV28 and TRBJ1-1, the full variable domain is DVKVTQSSRYLVKRTGEKVFLECVQDMDHENMFWYRQDPGLGLRLIYFSYDVKMKEKGDIPEGYSVSREKKERFSLILESASTNQTSMYLCASTSNRAGNTEAFFGQGTRLTVV.

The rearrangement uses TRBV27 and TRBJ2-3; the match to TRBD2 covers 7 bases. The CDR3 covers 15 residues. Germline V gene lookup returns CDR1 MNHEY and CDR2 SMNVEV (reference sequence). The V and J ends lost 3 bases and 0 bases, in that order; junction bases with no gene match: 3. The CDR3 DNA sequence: TGTGCCAGCAGTTTGGGGGGGATGAGCACAGATACGCAGTATTTT. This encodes CASSLGGMSTDTQYF.

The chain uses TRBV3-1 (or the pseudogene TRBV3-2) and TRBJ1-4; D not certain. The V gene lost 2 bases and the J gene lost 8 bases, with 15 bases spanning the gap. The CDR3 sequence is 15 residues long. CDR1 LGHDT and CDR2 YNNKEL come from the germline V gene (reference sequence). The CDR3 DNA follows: TGTGCCAGCAGCCAATTAAGGTCTTTATCGGAAAAACTGTTTTTT. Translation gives CASSQLRSLSEKLFF.

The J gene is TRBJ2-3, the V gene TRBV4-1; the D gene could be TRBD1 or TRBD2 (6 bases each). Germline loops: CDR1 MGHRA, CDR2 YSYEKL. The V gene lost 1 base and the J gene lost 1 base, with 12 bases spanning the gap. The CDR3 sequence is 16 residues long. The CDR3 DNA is TGCGCCAGCAGCCAAGTACCGGGGGCGGGCACAGATACGCAGTATTTT. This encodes CASSQVPGAGTDTQYF.

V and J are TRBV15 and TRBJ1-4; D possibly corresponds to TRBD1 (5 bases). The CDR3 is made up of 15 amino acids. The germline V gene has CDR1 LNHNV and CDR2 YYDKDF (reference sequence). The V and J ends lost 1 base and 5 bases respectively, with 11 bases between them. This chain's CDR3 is CATSRAGTGNEKLFF. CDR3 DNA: TGTGCCACCAGCAGAGCCGGGACGGGGAATGAAAAACTGTTTTTT.

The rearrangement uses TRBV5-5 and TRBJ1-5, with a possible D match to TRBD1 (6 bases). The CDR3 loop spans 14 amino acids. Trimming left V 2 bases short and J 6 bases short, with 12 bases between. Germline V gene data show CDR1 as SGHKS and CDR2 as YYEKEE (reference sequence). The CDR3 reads CASSLLTGRQPQHF. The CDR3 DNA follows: TGTGCCAGCAGCTTACTTACAGGGCGTCAGCCCCAGCATTTT.

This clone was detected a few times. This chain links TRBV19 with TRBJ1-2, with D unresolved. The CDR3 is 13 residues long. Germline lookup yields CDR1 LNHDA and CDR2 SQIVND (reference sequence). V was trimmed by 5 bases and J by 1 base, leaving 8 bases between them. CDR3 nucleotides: TGTGCCAGTAGTCCCTTGAATAACTATGGCTACACCTTC. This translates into CASSPLNNYGYTF. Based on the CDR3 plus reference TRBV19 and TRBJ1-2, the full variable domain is DGGITQSPKYLFRKEGQNVTLSCEQNLNHDAMYWYRQDPGQGLRLIYYSQIVNDFQKGDIAEGYSVSREKKESFPLTVTSAQKNPTAFYLCASSPLNNYGYTFGSGTRLTVV.

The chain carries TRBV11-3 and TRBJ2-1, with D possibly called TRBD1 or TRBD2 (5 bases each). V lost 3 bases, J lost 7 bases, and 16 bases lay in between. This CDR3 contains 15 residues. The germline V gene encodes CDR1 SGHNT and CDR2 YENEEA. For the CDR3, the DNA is TGTGCCAGCAGCTTGTGGTCAGGGAGTCGGAATGAGCAGTTCTTC. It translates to CASSLWSGSRNEQFF.

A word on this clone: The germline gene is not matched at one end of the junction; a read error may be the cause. The CDR3 DNA reads TGTGCTAGCAGCCCACACCTCTCGACAGGGGTTGAAAAACTGTTTTTT. This encodes CASSPHLSTGVEKLFF. J is TRBJ1-4 and V is TRBV7-7, with TRBD1 matching over 8 bases. CDR3 size: 16 residues. The germline V gene encodes CDR1 SSHAT and CDR2 FNYEAQ (reference sequence).

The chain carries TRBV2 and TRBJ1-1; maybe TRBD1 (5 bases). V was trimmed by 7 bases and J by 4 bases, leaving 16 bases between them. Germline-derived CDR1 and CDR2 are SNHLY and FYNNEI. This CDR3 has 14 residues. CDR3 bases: TGTGCCAGCACGGAGTGGGGGGTGGGCACTGAAGCTTTCTTT. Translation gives CASTEWGVGTEAFF.

Here the CDR3 reads CASSSGQGAIYEQYF. The CDR3 nucleotides are TGCGCCAGCAGTTCGGGACAGGGGGCTATCTACGAGCAGTACTTC. The chain combines TRBV10-1 with TRBJ2-7, with 12 bases fitting TRBD1. Losses at the gene ends were 5 bases for V and 3 bases for J; bases not matched to a gene: 5. CDR3 length equals 15 residues. Per germline, CDR1 WNHNN and CDR2 SYGVQD (reference sequence).

In DNA form, the CDR3 reads TGTGCCAGCAGTCTAGGACTAGCGGGGGGACGCTCCTACGAGCAGTACTTC. Translating it yields CASSLGLAGGRSYEQYF. This sequence joins TRBV6-6 and TRBJ2-7, with 14 positions matching TRBD2. The germline gives CDR1 MNHNY, CDR2 SVGAGI (reference sequence). The CDR3 totals 17 residues. After removal of 5 bases from V and 0 bases from J, the junction contained 6 bases not matched to a gene.

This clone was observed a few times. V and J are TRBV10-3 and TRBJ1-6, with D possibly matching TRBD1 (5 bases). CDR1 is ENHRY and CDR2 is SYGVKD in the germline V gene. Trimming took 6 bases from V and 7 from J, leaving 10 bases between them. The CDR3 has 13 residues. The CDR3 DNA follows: TGTGCCATCAGGGAGGGGCTCAATTCACCCCTCCACTTT. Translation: CAIREGLNSPLHF.

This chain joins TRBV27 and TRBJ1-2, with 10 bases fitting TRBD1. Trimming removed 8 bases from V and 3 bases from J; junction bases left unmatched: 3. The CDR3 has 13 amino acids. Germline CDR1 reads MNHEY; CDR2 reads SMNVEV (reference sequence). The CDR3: CASGGQGDYGYTF. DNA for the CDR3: TGTGCCAGCGGTGGACAGGGGGACTATGGCTACACCTTC.

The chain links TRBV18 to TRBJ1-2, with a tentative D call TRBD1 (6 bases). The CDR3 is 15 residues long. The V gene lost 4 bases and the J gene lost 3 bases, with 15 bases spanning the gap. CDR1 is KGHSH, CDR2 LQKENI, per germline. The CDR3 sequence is CASSLPGGLDYGYTF. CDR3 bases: TGTGCCAGCTCACTTCCCGGGGGGCTCGACTATGGCTACACCTTC.

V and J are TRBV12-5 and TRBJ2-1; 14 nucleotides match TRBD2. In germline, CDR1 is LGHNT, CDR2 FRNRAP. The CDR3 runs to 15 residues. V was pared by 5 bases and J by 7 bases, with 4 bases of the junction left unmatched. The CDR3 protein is CASGAGTSGGNEQFF. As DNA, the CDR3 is TGTGCTAGTGGTGCTGGGACTAGCGGGGGAAATGAGCAGTTCTTC.

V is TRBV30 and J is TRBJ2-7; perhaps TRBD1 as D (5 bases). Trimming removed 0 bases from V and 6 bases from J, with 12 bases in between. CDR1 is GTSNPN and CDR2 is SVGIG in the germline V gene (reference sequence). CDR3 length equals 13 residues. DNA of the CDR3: TGTGCCTGGAGTGTAGGGGTGGGAAGCGAGCAGTACTTC. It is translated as CAWSVGVGSEQYF.

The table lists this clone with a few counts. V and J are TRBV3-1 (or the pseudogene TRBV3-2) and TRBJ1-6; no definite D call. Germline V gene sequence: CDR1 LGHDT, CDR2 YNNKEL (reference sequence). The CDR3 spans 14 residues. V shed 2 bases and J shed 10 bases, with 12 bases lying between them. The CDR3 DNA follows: TGTGCCAGCAGCCAACCCGACCGAAAGTCACCCCTCCACTTT. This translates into CASSQPDRKSPLHF.

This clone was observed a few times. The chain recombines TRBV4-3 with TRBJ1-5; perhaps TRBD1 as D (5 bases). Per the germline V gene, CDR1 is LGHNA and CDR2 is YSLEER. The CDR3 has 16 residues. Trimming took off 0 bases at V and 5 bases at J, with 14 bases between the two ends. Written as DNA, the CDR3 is TGCGCCAGCAGCCAAGATCGAATTGTAGGGGATCAGCCCCAGCATTTT. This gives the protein CASSQDRIVGDQPQHF.

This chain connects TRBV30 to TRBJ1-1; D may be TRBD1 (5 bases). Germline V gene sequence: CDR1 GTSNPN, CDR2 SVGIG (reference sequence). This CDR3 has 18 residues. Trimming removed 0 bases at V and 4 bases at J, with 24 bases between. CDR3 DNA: TGTGCCTGGAGTGTACCCGCCTATCGCGGGGCCCGAGGCACTGAAGCTTTCTTT. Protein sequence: CAWSVPAYRGARGTEAFF.

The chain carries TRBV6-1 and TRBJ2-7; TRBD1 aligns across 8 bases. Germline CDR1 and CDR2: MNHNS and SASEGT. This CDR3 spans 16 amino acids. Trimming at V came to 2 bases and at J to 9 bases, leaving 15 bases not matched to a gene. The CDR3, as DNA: TGTGCCAGCAGTGAACAGGAGGGGACAGGCTCTACGAGGCAGTACTTC. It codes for CASSEQEGTGSTRQYF.

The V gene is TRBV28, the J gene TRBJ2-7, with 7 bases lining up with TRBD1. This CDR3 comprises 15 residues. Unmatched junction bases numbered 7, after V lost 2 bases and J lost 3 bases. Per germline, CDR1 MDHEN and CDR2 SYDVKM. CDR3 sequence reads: CASSLIPQGDYEQYF. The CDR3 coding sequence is TGTGCCAGCAGTTTAATCCCCCAGGGGGACTACGAGCAGTACTTC.

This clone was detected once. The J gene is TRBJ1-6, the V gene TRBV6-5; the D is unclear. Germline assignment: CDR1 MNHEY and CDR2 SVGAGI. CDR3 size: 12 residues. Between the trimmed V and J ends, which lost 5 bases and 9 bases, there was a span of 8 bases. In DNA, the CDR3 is TGTGCCAGCAGTCGCCTCGGTTCACCCCTCCACTTT. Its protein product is CASSRLGSPLHF.